The next 9 T cell receptor beta chains were all read from a single sample in a study of blood T cells in healthy people across ages. Sample-barcoded 5' priming and a J-beta primer mix drove a second PCR of about 6 to 12 cycles. One entry per CDR3 protein results from TCRdb running MiXCR on the 5' RACE reads. The sample lists roughly 1.6 million distinct CDR3 sequences, about 31% occurring once. The sample was blood. All receptors derive from a woman aged 25 to 39 in good health.

This clonotype came up a few times. This chain links TRBV5-1 with TRBJ2-1, with TRBD2 identical over 9 bases. The germline V gene has CDR1 SGHRS and CDR2 YFSETQ. The CDR3 spans 16 residues. J was trimmed by 3 bases and V by 1 base; bases with no gene match: 5. The CDR3 DNA is TGCGCCAGCAGCTTGAGGACTAGCGAAGGCTACAATGAGCAGTTCTTC. It is translated as CASSLRTSEGYNEQFF. The full variable domain, its missing parts supplied by reference TRBV5-1 and TRBJ2-1, is KAGVTQTPRYLIKTRGQQVTLSCSPISGHRSVSWYQQTPGQGLQFLFEYFSETQRNKGNFPGRFSGRQFSNSRSEMNVSTLELGDSALYLCASSLRTSEGYNEQFFGPGTRLTVL.

This clonotype was counted only a few times. A junction end diverges from the germline sequence, so it may reflect a read error. This chain joins TRBV18 and TRBJ2-3, with unresolved D. Germline V CDR1 and CDR2: KGHSH, LQKENI. The CDR3 runs to 13 residues. In nucleotides, the CDR3 is TGTGCCAGCTCACCACCTCCCGGAGATGCGCAGTATTTT. This encodes CASSPPPGDAQYF.

This clonotype was recorded many times. The CDR3: CSVEKGSAIINNEQFF. In nucleotides, the CDR3 is TGCAGCGTTGAAAAAGGTTCAGCAATTATAAACAATGAGCAGTTCTTC. The chain carries TRBV29-1 and TRBJ2-1; D is ambiguous. There are 16 residues in the CDR3. V was pared by 2 bases and J by 5 bases, with 19 bases between. The germline CDR1 and CDR2 sequences are SQVTM and ANQGSEA.

This clonotype turned up a few times. This chain links TRBV12-3 or TRBV12-4 with TRBJ1-2, with a tentative D call TRBD1 (6 bases). The V end lost 4 bases, the J end lost 4 bases, and 16 bases lay between the germline ends. The CDR3 consists of 15 residues. CDR3 region: CASSYGGAQGYGYTF. The CDR3 DNA is TGTGCCAGCAGTTATGGGGGGGCGCAGGGCTATGGCTACACCTTC.

The J gene is TRBJ1-2, the V gene TRBV20-1; D unresolved. Trimming stripped 3 bases from V and 3 bases from J, with 8 bases between. The length of the CDR3 is 12 residues. Germline V gene sequence: CDR1 DFQATT, CDR2 SNEGSKA (reference sequence). The DNA for the CDR3 is TGCAGTGCTAGCTCACTATACTATGGCTACACCTTC. This gives the protein CSASSLYYGYTF.

This clonotype was picked up a small number of times. The chain joins TRBV15 to TRBJ2-3; D is perhaps TRBD2 (6 bases). CDR3 length equals 18 residues. Germline CDR1 LNHNV, CDR2 YYDKDF (reference sequence). V lost 1 base, J lost 6 bases, and 23 bases lay in between. The CDR3 spells CATSRGGPGTGVADTQYF. CDR3 nucleotide sequence: TGTGCCACCAGCAGAGGGGGTCCCGGGACGGGGGTTGCTGATACGCAGTATTTT.

This clonotype was observed a few times. The chain recombines TRBV11-1 with TRBJ2-7, with 9 bases identical to TRBD1. CDR3 length: 14 residues. The germline CDR1 and CDR2 sequences are SGHAT and FQDESV (reference sequence). V was clipped by 3 bases and J by 6 bases; unmatched bases: 6. CDR3 sequence: CASSFDTGGGEQYF. CDR3 sequence (DNA): TGTGCCAGCAGCTTTGATACAGGGGGCGGCGAGCAGTACTTC.

This clonotype was observed a handful of times. This chain uses TRBV7-4 with TRBJ2-1; TRBD1 matches 9 bases. V gave up 4 bases and J gave up 9 bases; unmatched junction bases: 10. The CDR3 spans 15 residues. The germline gives CDR1 SGHVT, CDR2 SQSDAQ. CDR3 DNA sequence: TGTGCCAGCAGCTCCCGACAGGGGGAGAGGAGTGAGCAGTTCTTC. Translated, it gives CASSSRQGERSEQFF.

This clonotype showed up just once. This rearrangement joins TRBV20-1 to TRBJ1-4; 9 bases are shared with TRBD1. The germline gives CDR1 DFQATT, CDR2 SNEGSKA (reference sequence). Losses at the gene ends were 1 base for V and 7 bases for J; bases not matched to a gene: 4. CDR3 length: 14 residues. The CDR3: CSARGDREGEKLFF. DNA of the CDR3: TGCAGTGCTAGAGGGGACAGGGAAGGTGAAAAACTGTTTTTT.